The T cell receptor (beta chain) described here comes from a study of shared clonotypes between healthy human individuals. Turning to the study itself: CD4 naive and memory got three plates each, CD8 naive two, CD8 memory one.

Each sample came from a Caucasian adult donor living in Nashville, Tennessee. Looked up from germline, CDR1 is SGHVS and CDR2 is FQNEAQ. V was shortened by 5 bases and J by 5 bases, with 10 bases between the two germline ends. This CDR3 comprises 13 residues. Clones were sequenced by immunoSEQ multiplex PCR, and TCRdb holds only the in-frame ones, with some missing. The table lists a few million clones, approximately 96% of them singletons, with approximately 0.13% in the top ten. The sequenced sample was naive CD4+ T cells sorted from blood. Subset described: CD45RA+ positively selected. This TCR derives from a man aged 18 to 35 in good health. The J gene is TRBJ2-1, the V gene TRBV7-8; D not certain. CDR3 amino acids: CASSQTTNNEQFF. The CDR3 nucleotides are TGTGCCAGCAGCCAGACAACTAACAATGAGCAGTTCTTC.